One and the same sample provided the 3 T cell receptor beta chains below, sequenced in a study of blood T cell repertoires in COVID-19. This table comes from immunoSEQ multiplex PCR, and its TCRdb copy is limited to in-frame clones, with some not included. This sample yields hundreds of thousands of clones, of which approximately 90% are seen a single time; around 1.7% belongs to the top ten. The sequenced sample consisted of PBMCs or T cells enriched from blood (not recorded which). The receptors here all came from a man aged 35 to 55 who had recovered from COVID-19.

The genes are TRBV9 and TRBJ2-7, with 8 bases matching TRBD2. The V and J ends lost 2 bases and 4 bases, in that order; junction bases with no gene match: 5. In germline, CDR1 is SGDLS, CDR2 YYNGEE. CDR3 size: 14 residues. In DNA, the CDR3 is TGTGCCAGCAGCGTTCAGGCGGGGGGTTACGAGCAGTACTTC. Its protein is CASSVQAGGYEQYF.

The J gene is TRBJ2-1, the V gene TRBV6-4; 11 nucleotides agree with TRBD2. In germline, CDR1 is MRHNA, CDR2 SNTAGT. The CDR3 totals 15 residues. The V gene end was trimmed by 6 bases and the J gene end by 4 bases; junction bases not matched to a gene: 5. CDR3 loop: CASRDIAGGYNEQFF. The CDR3 DNA sequence: TGTGCCAGCAGGGATATAGCGGGAGGGTACAATGAGCAGTTCTTC.

The table lists this clone with a count of one. The chain uses TRBV5-4 and TRBJ1-1, with D maybe TRBD1 (5 bases). The CDR3 length is 15 residues. In germline, CDR1 is SGHNT, CDR2 YYREEE (reference sequence). V dropped 4 bases and J dropped 0 bases, with 13 bases sitting between them. The DNA of the CDR3 is TGTGCCAGCAGCCCTCGACAGAACCTGAACACTGAAGCTTTCTTT. Encoded protein: CASSPRQNLNTEAFF.